These 19 T cell receptor beta chains share one sample of origin, sequenced in a study of cytomegalovirus exposure and HLA in healthy donors. The PCR employed 60 Vbeta primers together with 13 Jbeta primers. Clones were read by immunoSEQ multiplex PCR, and TCRdb kept only the in-frame ones, dropping some. The data show 150,000 or so clones, 79% seen once. The source material was PBMCs. The source of these receptors is a woman aged 40 to 50 in good health and CMV-seropositive.

This sequence joins TRBV9 and TRBJ2-2; 8 bases are a match to TRBD1. Germline assignment: CDR1 SGDLS and CDR2 YYNGEE. The CDR3 spans 15 residues. J gave up 5 bases and V 3 bases, and 6 bases lay outside the gene matches. CDR3 sequence reads: CASSAGQGTTGELFF. CDR3 nucleotide sequence: TGTGCCAGCAGCGCTGGACAGGGTACAACCGGGGAGCTGTTTTTT.

This chain joins TRBV7-9 and TRBJ2-5; 7 nucleotides agree with TRBD1. The CDR3 covers 14 residues. Germline CDR1 reads SEHNR; CDR2 reads FQNEAQ (reference sequence). V gave up 5 bases and J gave up 3 bases; unmatched junction bases: 6. The CDR3 spells CASSPQTGKETQYF. CDR3 coding DNA: TGTGCCAGCAGCCCCCAGACAGGGAAAGAGACCCAGTACTTC.

This clone was counted once. The CDR3 coding sequence is TGTGCCAGCAGCCCCCAGGGGGCAGCTAATGAAAAACTGTTTTTT. Translated, it gives CASSPQGAANEKLFF. The chain uses TRBV7-9 and TRBJ1-4, with 8 bases identical to TRBD1. J gave up 3 bases and V 5 bases, and 5 bases lay outside the gene matches. The length of the CDR3 is 15 residues. Germline V CDR1 and CDR2: SEHNR, FQNEAQ (reference sequence).

The V call is TRBV9, the J call TRBJ2-1; 10 positions match TRBD2. The trim removed 4 bases at V and 6 bases at J, leaving 10 bases unmatched. CDR1 and CDR2 from the germline V gene are SGDLS and YYNGEE. CDR3 length equals 16 residues. DNA for the CDR3: TGTGCCAGCAGCAACAAGCTAGCGGGGGCCACCAATGAGCAGTTCTTC. This sequence encodes CASSNKLAGATNEQFF.

The chain's CDR3 is CASKALAGTDTQYF. In DNA, the CDR3 is TGTGCCAGCAAAGCACTAGCGGGCACAGATACGCAGTATTTT. This rearrangement joins TRBV6-5 to TRBJ2-3; 8 bases align to TRBD2. The CDR3 consists of 14 residues. Germline lookup yields CDR1 MNHEY and CDR2 SVGAGI. With V trimmed by 7 bases and J by 1 base, 4 bases remained unmatched.

This clone showed up just a few times. The chain recombines TRBV6-5 with TRBJ2-7; 10 bases are a match to TRBD2. Germline CDR1 and CDR2: MNHEY and SVGAGI. The CDR3 consists of 15 residues. Trimming removed 5 bases from V and 0 bases from J; junction bases left unmatched: 4. CDR3 DNA sequence: TGTGCCAGCAGTAGCGGGGGGGCCAGCTCCTACGAGCAGTACTTC. This encodes CASSSGGASSYEQYF.

This CDR3 is CASSSTHGVRNEQFF. The CDR3, as DNA: TGTGCCAGCAGCTCCACACACGGGGTCCGTAATGAGCAGTTCTTC. V gene TRBV7-3 combines with J gene TRBJ2-1, with D perhaps TRBD2 (5 bases). The CDR3 is 15 amino acids. Germline CDR1 SGHTA, CDR2 FQGTGA. The V gene lost 4 bases and the J gene lost 7 bases, with 17 bases spanning the gap.

This clone occurred a few times. The gene calls are TRBV7-3 and TRBJ2-3; 7 bases are a match to TRBD2. After removal of 5 bases from V and 4 bases from J, the junction contained 9 bases not matched to a gene. Germline CDR1 is SGHTA and CDR2 is FQGTGA. CDR3 length: 15 residues. CDR3 region: CASSLLPGGADTQYF. The DNA for the CDR3 is TGTGCCAGCAGCCTCCTTCCTGGGGGGGCAGATACGCAGTATTTT.

The chain joins TRBV9 to TRBJ2-7, with TRBD1 matching over 9 bases. V gave up 6 bases and J gave up 7 bases; unmatched junction bases: 14. This CDR3 comprises 15 residues. Germline V gene data show CDR1 as SGDLS and CDR2 as YYNGEE. The CDR3 spells CASTLAGTGLWEQYF. CDR3 nucleotides: TGTGCCAGCACTCTAGCTGGGACAGGGCTATGGGAGCAGTACTTC.

V and J are TRBV6-4 and TRBJ2-7; TRBD1 matches at 7 bases. Per germline, CDR1 MRHNA and CDR2 SNTAGT. The CDR3 has 14 amino acids. V dropped 3 bases and J dropped 6; count of bases not matched to a gene: 8. The CDR3 DNA reads TGTGCCAGCAGTGAATCAGGGGGAGTGGGCGAGCAGTACTTC. This translates into CASSESGGVGEQYF.

The chain employs TRBV4-1 and TRBJ2-3; D is perhaps TRBD2 (6 bases). The V and J ends lost 0 bases and 9 bases respectively, with 13 bases between them. Germline V gives CDR1 MGHRA, CDR2 YSYEKL. The CDR3 loop spans 14 amino acids. CDR3: CASSQDLEGRTQYF. The CDR3 DNA reads TGCGCCAGCAGCCAAGATTTGGAGGGTCGGACGCAGTATTTT.

The chain links TRBV5-6 to TRBJ1-2, with 9 bases that match TRBD1. J gave up 2 bases and V 5 bases, and 4 bases lay outside the gene matches. Germline V gene data show CDR1 as SGHDT and CDR2 as YYEEEE. The CDR3 extends over 14 amino acids. Written as DNA, the CDR3 is TGTGCCAGCAGTTGGACAGGGGAAAACTATGGCTACACCTTC. Encoded protein: CASSWTGENYGYTF.

The chain recombines TRBV6-1 with TRBJ2-1; TRBD2 agrees at 7 bases. V shed 7 bases, J shed 6 bases, and the junction held 6 bases outside the gene matches. The CDR3 has 13 amino acids. In germline, CDR1 is MNHNS, CDR2 SASEGT. CDR3 protein: CASKRLASNEQFF. The CDR3 nucleotides read TGTGCCAGCAAGAGACTAGCAAGCAATGAGCAGTTCTTC.

The rearrangement joins TRBV5-1 to TRBJ2-6; 7 positions match TRBD2. The CDR3 spans 18 residues. CDR1 SGHRS and CDR2 YFSETQ come from the germline V gene. Trimming at V came to 7 bases and at J to 0 bases, leaving 13 bases not matched to a gene. CDR3 sequence (DNA): TGCGCCAGCCAACGGTGGGGGGGAGGGGACTCTGGGGCCAACGTCCTGACTTTC. Translation: CASQRWGGGDSGANVLTF.

J is TRBJ1-1 and V is TRBV5-6; no definite D call. Trimming cost V 0 bases and J 1 base, with 4 bases left between them. Germline CDR1 is SGHDT and CDR2 is YYEEEE. The CDR3 length is 13 residues. The CDR3 spells CASSLAPNTEAFF. CDR3 DNA: TGTGCCAGCAGCTTGGCTCCGAACACTGAAGCTTTCTTT.

The chain employs TRBV25-1 and TRBJ1-4; D might be TRBD1 (6 bases). Looked up from germline, CDR1 is MGHDK and CDR2 is SYGVNS. V dropped 2 bases and J dropped 7 bases, with 20 bases sitting between them. This CDR3 is 17 amino acids long. The chain's CDR3 is CASSEILARGAGEKLFF. The CDR3 nucleotides read TGTGCCAGCAGTGAAATTCTCGCCAGGGGCGCCGGTGAAAAACTGTTTTTT.

The chain recombines TRBV4-1 with TRBJ1-3, with 10 positions matching TRBD1. The V gene end was trimmed by 2 bases and the J gene end by 4 bases; junction bases not matched to a gene: 5. Germline CDR1 and CDR2: MGHRA and YSYEKL. CDR3 length: 16 residues. Here the CDR3 reads CASSQTGTGVGNTIYF. In nucleotides, the CDR3 is TGCGCCAGCAGCCAAACTGGGACAGGGGTCGGAAACACCATATATTTT.

This clone was seen more than once but under ten times. The chain joins TRBV7-7 to TRBJ2-5; 10 bases match TRBD2. CDR1 SSHAT and CDR2 FNYEAQ come from the germline V gene (reference sequence). CDR3 length: 13 residues. J gave up 2 bases and V 11 bases, and 5 bases lay outside the gene matches. CDR3 in DNA: TGTGCCTTGCGTAGCGGGGGGCAAGAGACCCAGTACTTC. It translates to CALRSGGQETQYF.

This clone has only a few counts. V and J are TRBV4-2 and TRBJ2-2; D not resolved. CDR3 length: 16 residues. The germline V gene has CDR1 LGHNA and CDR2 YNFKEQ. Trimming pared 2 bases from V and 2 bases from J, leaving 12 bases between. CDR3 region: CASSQIEASNTGELFF. As DNA, the CDR3 is TGTGCCAGCAGCCAAATCGAGGCGTCCAACACCGGGGAGCTGTTTTTT.